The subject of this entry is one TCR beta chain. No antigen is known for it. Uncontrolled infection, other autoimmune disease, pregnancy and lactation each barred patients from inclusion. The data were obtained in a study of T cells in Graves' hyperthyroidism and ophthalmopathy. Study-level information: Once the initial diagnosis was made, peripheral blood was obtained before any treatment. Notes on the study in general: Before onset, ophthalmopathy was predicted by the model a median roughly 6.8 months earlier.

The CDR3 has 15 amino acids. Germline CDR1 reads MNHNS; CDR2 reads SASEGT. Trimming shortened V by 5 bases and J by 2 bases, and 13 bases separated the two germline ends. From RNA transcripts, TCR beta CDR3 regions were amplified. When the TCR CDR3 underwent first-round RT-PCR, the HTBI primer set was used. One entry per CDR3 protein results from TCRdb running MiXCR on the multiplex PCR reads. This sample has 450,000 to 650,000 distinct CDR3 sequences, with about a sixth found just once. Material: blood. This sequence joins TRBV6-1 and TRBJ2-1, with D possibly being TRBD1 or TRBD2 (6 bases each). This sequence was found in a woman between 18 and 29 years old with Graves' ophthalmopathy. The CDR3 region has the DNA TGTGCCAGCAGTAAGACTAGGGGGACCTACAATGAGCAGTTCTTC. Its translation: CASSKTRGTYNEQFF.